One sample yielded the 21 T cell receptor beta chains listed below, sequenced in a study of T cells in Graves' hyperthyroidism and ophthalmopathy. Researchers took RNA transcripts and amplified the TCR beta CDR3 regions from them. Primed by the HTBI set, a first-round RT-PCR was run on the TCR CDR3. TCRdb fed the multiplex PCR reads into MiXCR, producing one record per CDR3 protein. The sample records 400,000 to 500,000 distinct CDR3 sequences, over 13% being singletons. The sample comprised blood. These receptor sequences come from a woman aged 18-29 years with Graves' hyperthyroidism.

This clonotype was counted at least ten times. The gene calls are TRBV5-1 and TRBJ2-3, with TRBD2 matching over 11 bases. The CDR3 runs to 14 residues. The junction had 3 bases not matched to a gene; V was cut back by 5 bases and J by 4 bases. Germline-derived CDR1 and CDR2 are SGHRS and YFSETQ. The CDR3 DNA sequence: TGCGCCAGCAGTAGCGGGAGGGCCTCAGATACGCAGTATTTT. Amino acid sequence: CASSSGRASDTQYF. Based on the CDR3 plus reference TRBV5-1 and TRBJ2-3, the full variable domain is KAGVTQTPRYLIKTRGQQVTLSCSPISGHRSVSWYQQTPGQGLQFLFEYFSETQRNKGNFPGRFSGRQFSNSRSEMNVSTLELGDSALYLCASSSGRASDTQYFGPGTRLTVL.

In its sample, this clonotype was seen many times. The CDR3 here is CASSPGTRMGQFF. In nucleotides, the CDR3 is TGTGCCAGCAGCCCCGGGACAAGAATGGGGCAGTTCTTC. This chain connects TRBV11-2 to TRBJ2-1; weak D call: TRBD1 (6 bases). Trimming took 5 bases from V and 12 from J, leaving 17 bases between them. Germline V gene lookup returns CDR1 SGHAT and CDR2 FQNNGV. The CDR3 runs to 13 residues.

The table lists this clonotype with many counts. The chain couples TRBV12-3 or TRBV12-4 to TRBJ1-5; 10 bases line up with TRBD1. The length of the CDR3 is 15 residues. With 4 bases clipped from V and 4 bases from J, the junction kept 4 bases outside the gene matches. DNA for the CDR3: TGTGCCAGCAGTTCCGGACAGGGGGAGAATCAGCCCCAGCATTTT. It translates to CASSSGQGENQPQHF.

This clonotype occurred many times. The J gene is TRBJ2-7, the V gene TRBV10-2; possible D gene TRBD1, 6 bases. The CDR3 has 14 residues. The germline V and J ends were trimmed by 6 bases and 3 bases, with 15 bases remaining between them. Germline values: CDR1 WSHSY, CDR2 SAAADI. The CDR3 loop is CASRSAGANYEQYF. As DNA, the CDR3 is TGCGCCAGCAGATCGGCAGGGGCGAACTACGAGCAGTACTTC.

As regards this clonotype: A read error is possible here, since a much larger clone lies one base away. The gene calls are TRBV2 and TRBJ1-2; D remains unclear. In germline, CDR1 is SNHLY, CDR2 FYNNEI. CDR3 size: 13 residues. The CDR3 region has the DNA TGTGCCAGCAGTGAGGCCAAAGTCTATGGCCACACCTTC. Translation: CASSEAKVYGHTF. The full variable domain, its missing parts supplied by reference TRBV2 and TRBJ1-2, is EPEVTQTPSHQVTQMGQEVILRCVPISNHLYFYWYRQILGQKVEFLVSFYNNEISEKSEIFDDQFSVERPDGSNFTLKIRSTKLEDSAMYFCASSEAKVYGHTFGSGTRLTVV.

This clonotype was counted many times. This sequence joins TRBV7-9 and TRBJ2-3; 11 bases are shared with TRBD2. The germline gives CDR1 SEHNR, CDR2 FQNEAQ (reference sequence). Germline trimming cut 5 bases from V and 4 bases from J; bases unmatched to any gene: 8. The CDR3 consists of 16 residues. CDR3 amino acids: CASSPPWGLAADTQYF. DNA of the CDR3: TGTGCCAGCAGCCCTCCTTGGGGACTAGCGGCAGATACGCAGTATTTT.

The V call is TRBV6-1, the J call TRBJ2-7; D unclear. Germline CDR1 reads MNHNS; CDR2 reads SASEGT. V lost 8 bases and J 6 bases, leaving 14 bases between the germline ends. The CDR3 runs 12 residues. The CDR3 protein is CASAIEHGEQYF. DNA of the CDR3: TGTGCCAGCGCGATAGAACACGGCGAGCAGTACTTC.

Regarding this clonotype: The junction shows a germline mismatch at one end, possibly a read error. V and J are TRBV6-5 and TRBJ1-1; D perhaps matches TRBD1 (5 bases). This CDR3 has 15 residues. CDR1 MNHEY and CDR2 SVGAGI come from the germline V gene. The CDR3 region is CASSYVLTVNTGAFF. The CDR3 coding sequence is TGTGCCAGCAGTTACGTTTTGACAGTGAACACTGGAGCTTTCTTT.

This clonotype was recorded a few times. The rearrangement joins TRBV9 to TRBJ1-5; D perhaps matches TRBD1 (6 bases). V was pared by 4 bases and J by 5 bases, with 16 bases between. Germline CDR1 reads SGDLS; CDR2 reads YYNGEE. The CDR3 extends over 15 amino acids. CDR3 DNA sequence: TGTGCCAGCAGCCTGACGGAGGCAGGGGATCAGCCCCAGCATTTT. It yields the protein CASSLTEAGDQPQHF.

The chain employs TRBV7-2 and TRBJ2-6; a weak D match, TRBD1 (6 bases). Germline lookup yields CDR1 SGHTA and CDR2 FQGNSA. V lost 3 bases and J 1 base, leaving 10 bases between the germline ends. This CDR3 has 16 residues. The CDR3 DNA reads TGTGCCAGCAGCTTGACTACAGGGTCTGGGGCCAACGTCCTGACTTTC. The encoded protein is CASSLTTGSGANVLTF. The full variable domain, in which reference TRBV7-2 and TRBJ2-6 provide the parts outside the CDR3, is GAGVSQSPSNKVTEKGKDVELRCDPISGHTALYWYRQSLGQGLEFLIYFQGNSAPDKSGLPSDRFSAERTGGSVSTLTIQRTQQEDSAVYLCASSLTTGSGANVLTFGAGSRLTVL.

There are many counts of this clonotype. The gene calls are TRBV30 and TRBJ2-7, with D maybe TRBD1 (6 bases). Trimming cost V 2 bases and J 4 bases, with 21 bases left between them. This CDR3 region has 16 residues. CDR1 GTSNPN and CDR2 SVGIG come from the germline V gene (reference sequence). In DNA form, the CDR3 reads TGTGCCTGGAGTACGTACTCCACAGGGATTCGGTACGAGCAGTACTTC. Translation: CAWSTYSTGIRYEQYF.

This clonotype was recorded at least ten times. CDR3 in DNA: TGTGCCAGCAGTGAAAGCTGGGGGAGCAATCAGCCCCAGCATTTT. It codes for CASSESWGSNQPQHF. The chain carries TRBV6-1 and TRBJ1-5, with a weak D call TRBD1 (5 bases). V shed 2 bases and J shed 1 base, with 9 bases lying between them. This CDR3 region has 15 residues. Looked up from germline, CDR1 is MNHNS and CDR2 is SASEGT.

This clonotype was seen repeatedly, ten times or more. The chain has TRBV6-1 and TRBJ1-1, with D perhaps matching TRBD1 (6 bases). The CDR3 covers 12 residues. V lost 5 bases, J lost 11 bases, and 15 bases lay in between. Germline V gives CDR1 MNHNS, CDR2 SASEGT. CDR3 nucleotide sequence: TGTGCCAGCAGTACCGGGACAACAAATGCTTTCTTT. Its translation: CASSTGTTNAFF.

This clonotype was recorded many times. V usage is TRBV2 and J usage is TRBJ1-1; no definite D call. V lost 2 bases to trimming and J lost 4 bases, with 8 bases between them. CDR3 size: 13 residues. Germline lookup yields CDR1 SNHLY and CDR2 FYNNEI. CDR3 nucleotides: TGTGCCAGCAGTGAATTGGGCGGCACTGAAGCTTTCTTT. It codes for CASSELGGTEAFF. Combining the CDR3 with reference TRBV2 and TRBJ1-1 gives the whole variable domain EPEVTQTPSHQVTQMGQEVILRCVPISNHLYFYWYRQILGQKVEFLVSFYNNEISEKSEIFDDQFSVERPDGSNFTLKIRSTKLEDSAMYFCASSELGGTEAFFGQGTRLTVV.

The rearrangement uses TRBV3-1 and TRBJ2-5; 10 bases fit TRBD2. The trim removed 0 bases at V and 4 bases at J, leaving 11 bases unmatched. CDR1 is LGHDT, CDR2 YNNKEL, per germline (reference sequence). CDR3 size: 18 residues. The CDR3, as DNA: TGTGCCAGCAGCCAAGATGGGACTAGCGCGACCTTTGCAGAGACCCAGTACTTC. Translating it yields CASSQDGTSATFAETQYF.

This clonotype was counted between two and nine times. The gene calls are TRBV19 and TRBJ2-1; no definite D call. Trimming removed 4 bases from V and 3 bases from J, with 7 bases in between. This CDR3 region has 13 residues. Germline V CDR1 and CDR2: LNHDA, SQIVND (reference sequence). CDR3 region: CASSSQLYNEQFF. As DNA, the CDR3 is TGTGCCAGTAGTAGTCAGCTCTACAATGAGCAGTTCTTC.

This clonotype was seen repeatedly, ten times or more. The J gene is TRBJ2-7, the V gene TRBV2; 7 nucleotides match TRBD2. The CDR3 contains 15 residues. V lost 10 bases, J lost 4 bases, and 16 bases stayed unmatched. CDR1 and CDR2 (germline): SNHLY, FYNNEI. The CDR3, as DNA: TGTGCCACCTCTGAAGTTCGGGAGGTGACTTACGAGCAGTACGTC. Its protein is CATSEVREVTYEQYV.

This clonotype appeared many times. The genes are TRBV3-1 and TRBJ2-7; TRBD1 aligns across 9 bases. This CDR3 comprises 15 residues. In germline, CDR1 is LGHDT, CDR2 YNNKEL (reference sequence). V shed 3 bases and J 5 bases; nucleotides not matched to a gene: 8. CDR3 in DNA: TGTGCCAGCAGCCAGACCATAGGGACAGGGCACGAGCAGTACGTC. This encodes CASSQTIGTGHEQYV.

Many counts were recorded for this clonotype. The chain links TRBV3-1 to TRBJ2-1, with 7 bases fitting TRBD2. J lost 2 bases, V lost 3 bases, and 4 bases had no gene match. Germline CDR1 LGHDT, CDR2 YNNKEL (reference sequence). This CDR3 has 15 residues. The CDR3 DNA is TGTGCCAGCAGCCACCGAGCGGGGCCCTACAATGAGCAGTTCTTC. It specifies CASSHRAGPYNEQFF.

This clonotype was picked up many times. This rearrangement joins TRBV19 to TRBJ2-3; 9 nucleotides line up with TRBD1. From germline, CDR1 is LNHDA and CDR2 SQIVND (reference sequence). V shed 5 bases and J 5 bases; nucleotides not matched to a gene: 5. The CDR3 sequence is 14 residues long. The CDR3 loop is CASSAGQGEDTQYF. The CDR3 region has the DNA TGTGCCAGTAGTGCGGGACAGGGCGAAGATACGCAGTATTTT.

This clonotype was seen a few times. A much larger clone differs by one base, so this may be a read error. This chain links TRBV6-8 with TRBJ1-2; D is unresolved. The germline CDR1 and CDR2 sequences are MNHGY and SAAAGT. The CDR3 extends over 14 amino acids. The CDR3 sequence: CAGSYYGGNYGYTF. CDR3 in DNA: TGTGCCGGCAGTTACTACGGAGGGAACTATGGCTACACCTTC.